The 11 T cell receptor beta chains presented below share a single source sample, sequenced in a study of blood T cells in healthy people across ages. A second PCR, run for about 7 to 11 cycles, used a sample-barcoded 5' primer plus a J-beta primer mix. TCRdb independently ran MiXCR on the 5' RACE reads; one entry per CDR3 protein. The profile shows approximately 790,000 distinct CDR3 sequences, 55% to 65% of them singletons. Sequencing was done on a sample of blood. All receptors derive from a man under 40 in good health.

The table lists this clonotype with a few counts. The chain has TRBV6-5 and TRBJ1-5; no firm D call. V gave up 5 bases and J gave up 6 bases, with 8 bases separating them. There are 12 residues in the CDR3. CDR1 and CDR2 from the germline V gene are MNHEY and SVGAGI. As DNA, the CDR3 is TGTGCCAGCAGTCCCGATGGTCAGCCCCAGCATTTT. Translation gives CASSPDGQPQHF.

For the CDR3, the DNA is TGTGCCAGCAGTTTATATGCAGGGGGCCAAAATGAGCAGTTCTTC. Translation: CASSLYAGGQNEQFF. This chain connects TRBV27 to TRBJ2-1, with TRBD1 matching 8 bases. Germline loops: CDR1 MNHEY, CDR2 SMNVEV (reference sequence). V was pared by 1 base and J by 7 bases, with 6 bases of the junction left unmatched. This CDR3 is 15 amino acids long.

A few counts support this clonotype. This chain connects TRBV25-1 to TRBJ2-1; D call uncertain. The germline V gene has CDR1 MGHDK and CDR2 SYGVNS. This CDR3 has 10 residues. Trimming left V 4 bases short and J 10 bases short, with 5 bases between. The chain's CDR3 is CASSGGEQFF. CDR3 sequence (DNA): TGTGCCAGCAGTGGGGGAGAGCAGTTCTTC.

This chain connects TRBV6-5 to TRBJ2-7, with D perhaps TRBD2 (6 bases). Germline CDR1 and CDR2: MNHEY and SVGAGI. Trimming cost V 11 bases and J 1 base, with 12 bases left between them. CDR3 size: 12 residues. This CDR3 is CAVRGDSYEQYF. CDR3 DNA: TGTGCCGTCCGCGGGGATTCCTACGAGCAGTACTTC.

Details on this clonotype: One end of the junction does not line up with germline, which may come from a read error. V is TRBV29-1 and J is TRBJ2-5, with D unresolved. The CDR3 extends over 10 amino acids. The germline V gene encodes CDR1 SQVTM and CDR2 ANQGSEA. CDR3 sequence reads: CNVAGETQYF. CDR3 nucleotide sequence: TGCAACGTTGCTGGGGAGACCCAGTACTTC.

This chain uses TRBV6-2 or TRBV6-3 with TRBJ2-7; 10 bases align to TRBD1. This CDR3 is 16 amino acids long. The germline gives CDR1 MNHEY, CDR2 SVGEGT. V was pared by 6 bases and J by 3 bases, with 11 bases of the junction left unmatched. The CDR3 coding sequence is TGTGCCAGCAGAGAGGACAGGGGGAATATTCTCTACGAGCAGTACTTC. The encoded protein is CASREDRGNILYEQYF.

The chain couples TRBV5-1 to TRBJ2-4; 9 positions match TRBD1. Germline trimming cut 2 bases from V and 13 bases from J; bases unmatched to any gene: 16. The CDR3 covers 16 residues. The V gene's germline CDR1 is SGHRS and CDR2 YFSETQ. CDR3 protein: CASSFTGRTGDTEQYF. The CDR3 DNA reads as TGCGCCAGCAGCTTCACCGGGCGGACAGGGGATACGGAGCAGTACTTC.

This clonotype came up a few times. In nucleotides, the CDR3 is TGTGCCACCCATAGCGGCAGCTCCTACAATGAGCAGTTCTTC. The encoded protein is CATHSGSSYNEQFF. The V gene is TRBV15, the J gene TRBJ2-1; weak D call: TRBD2 (6 bases). V was pared by 8 bases and J by 0 bases, with 11 bases between. Germline assignment: CDR1 LNHNV and CDR2 YYDKDF (reference sequence). This CDR3 contains 14 residues.

This clonotype was recorded many times. The CDR3 DNA sequence: TGCGCCAGCAGCTCGGGACAGCCGTCCGTGGGACCCCTCCACTTT. This translates into CASSSGQPSVGPLHF. The rearrangement uses TRBV5-1 and TRBJ1-6; TRBD1 agrees at 7 bases. V gave up 3 bases and J gave up 12 bases; unmatched junction bases: 12. Germline V lookup: CDR1 SGHRS, CDR2 YFSETQ. CDR3 length: 15 residues.

The rearrangement links TRBV20-1 to TRBJ2-7; no clear D gene. CDR3 length: 14 residues. The ends were cut back, 6 bases at V and 2 bases at J, with 17 bases in the middle. Per germline, CDR1 DFQATT and CDR2 SNEGSKA (reference sequence). The chain's CDR3 is CSAPRQDRAYEQYF. For the CDR3, the DNA is TGCAGTGCGCCGAGGCAGGATAGGGCCTACGAGCAGTACTTC.

This chain joins TRBV2 and TRBJ2-5; D remains unclear. The CDR3 spans 11 residues. From germline, CDR1 is SNHLY and CDR2 FYNNEI. Trimming took off 6 bases at V and 7 bases at J, with 9 bases between the two ends. CDR3 loop: CASRDLATQYF. In nucleotides, the CDR3 is TGTGCCAGCAGGGACCTGGCGACCCAGTACTTC.